This entry features one TCR beta chain sequence. The same CDR3 is also encoded by other DNA sequences in this sample. Libraries were prepared by immunoSEQ multiplex PCR; TCRdb keeps only in-frame clonotypes and omits some of them. This table has about 250,000 clones, 70% to 90% appearing once. This specimen comes from a study of blood T cell repertoires in COVID-19. The V gene's germline CDR1 is SGHTA and CDR2 FQGNSA. This CDR3 is 11 amino acids long. V was cut by 4 bases and J by 4 bases, with 5 bases left in between. Specimen: peripheral blood. The sequence was obtained from a man aged 18 to 30 with active or convalescent COVID-19. The chain uses TRBV7-2 and TRBJ2-7; no firm D call. CDR3 loop: CASSSLYEQYF. CDR3 nucleotides: TGTGCCAGCAGCTCCTTATACGAGCAGTACTTC.